This T cell receptor beta chain appears in the sequencing data of a study of T cells after yellow fever vaccination. Whole-study context: Researchers used SMART-Seq v4 Ultra Low Input to prepare fractions that had low cell numbers.

Findings and limits, study-wide: The study re-detected most primary-vaccination clones after the booster (96% CD4, roughly 91% CD8). Overall, a small share of clonotypes was seen in both CD4 and CD8 compartments.

It was through 5'RACE template switching that TCR cDNA was made, with a universal primer site and UMIs added. TCRdb re-analysed the 5' RACE reads in MiXCR, keeping a single row per CDR3 protein. The sample holds about 340,000 distinct CDR3 sequences, 3% to 4.5% seen once. Trimming took off 5 bases at V and 8 bases at J, with 12 bases between the two ends. CDR3 length: 12 residues. This clonotype came up many times. Its antigen is still unknown. The J gene is TRBJ1-2, the V gene TRBV12-3 or TRBV12-4; D possibly corresponds to TRBD1 (5 bases). The receptor's source is a man between 18 and 29 years old who received the YFV17D yellow fever vaccine. Sequenced here: PBMCs, sampled 5 days after the yellow fever booster vaccination. In DNA form, the CDR3 reads TGTGCCAGCAGTCCCGGGGGGGGGGGCTACACCTTC. This gives the protein CASSPGGGGYTF.